This T cell receptor beta chain is from a study of human T cells and chemical hapten exposure. From germline, CDR1 is DFQATT and CDR2 SNEGSKA (reference sequence). Trimming removed 0 bases from V and 3 bases from J, with 13 bases in between. This CDR3 spans 15 amino acids. This clonotype showed up many times. Unique molecular identifiers were attached to individual cDNA molecules during library preparation. TCRdb fed the RACE reads into MiXCR, producing one record per CDR3 protein. The data show 95,000 to 150,000 distinct CDR3 sequences, 13% seen once. Specified time point: pre-sensitization, week 0. Treatment noted: therapeutic diphenylcyclopropenone sensitization with weekly scalp DPC. Samples of blood were obtained prior to the application of each patch test.

The chain carries TRBV20-1 and TRBJ2-3; D gene unclear. The material sequenced was whole blood, taken in connection with sensitization to the hapten diphenylcyclopropenone (DPC). This TCR came from a woman aged 18-29 years with alopecia areata. Some clones in this sample may be carry-over from other donors' samples. For the CDR3, the DNA is TGCAGTGCTAGAGATTTACTCGCGTTGACAGATACGCAGTATTTT. It translates to CSARDLLALTDTQYF.